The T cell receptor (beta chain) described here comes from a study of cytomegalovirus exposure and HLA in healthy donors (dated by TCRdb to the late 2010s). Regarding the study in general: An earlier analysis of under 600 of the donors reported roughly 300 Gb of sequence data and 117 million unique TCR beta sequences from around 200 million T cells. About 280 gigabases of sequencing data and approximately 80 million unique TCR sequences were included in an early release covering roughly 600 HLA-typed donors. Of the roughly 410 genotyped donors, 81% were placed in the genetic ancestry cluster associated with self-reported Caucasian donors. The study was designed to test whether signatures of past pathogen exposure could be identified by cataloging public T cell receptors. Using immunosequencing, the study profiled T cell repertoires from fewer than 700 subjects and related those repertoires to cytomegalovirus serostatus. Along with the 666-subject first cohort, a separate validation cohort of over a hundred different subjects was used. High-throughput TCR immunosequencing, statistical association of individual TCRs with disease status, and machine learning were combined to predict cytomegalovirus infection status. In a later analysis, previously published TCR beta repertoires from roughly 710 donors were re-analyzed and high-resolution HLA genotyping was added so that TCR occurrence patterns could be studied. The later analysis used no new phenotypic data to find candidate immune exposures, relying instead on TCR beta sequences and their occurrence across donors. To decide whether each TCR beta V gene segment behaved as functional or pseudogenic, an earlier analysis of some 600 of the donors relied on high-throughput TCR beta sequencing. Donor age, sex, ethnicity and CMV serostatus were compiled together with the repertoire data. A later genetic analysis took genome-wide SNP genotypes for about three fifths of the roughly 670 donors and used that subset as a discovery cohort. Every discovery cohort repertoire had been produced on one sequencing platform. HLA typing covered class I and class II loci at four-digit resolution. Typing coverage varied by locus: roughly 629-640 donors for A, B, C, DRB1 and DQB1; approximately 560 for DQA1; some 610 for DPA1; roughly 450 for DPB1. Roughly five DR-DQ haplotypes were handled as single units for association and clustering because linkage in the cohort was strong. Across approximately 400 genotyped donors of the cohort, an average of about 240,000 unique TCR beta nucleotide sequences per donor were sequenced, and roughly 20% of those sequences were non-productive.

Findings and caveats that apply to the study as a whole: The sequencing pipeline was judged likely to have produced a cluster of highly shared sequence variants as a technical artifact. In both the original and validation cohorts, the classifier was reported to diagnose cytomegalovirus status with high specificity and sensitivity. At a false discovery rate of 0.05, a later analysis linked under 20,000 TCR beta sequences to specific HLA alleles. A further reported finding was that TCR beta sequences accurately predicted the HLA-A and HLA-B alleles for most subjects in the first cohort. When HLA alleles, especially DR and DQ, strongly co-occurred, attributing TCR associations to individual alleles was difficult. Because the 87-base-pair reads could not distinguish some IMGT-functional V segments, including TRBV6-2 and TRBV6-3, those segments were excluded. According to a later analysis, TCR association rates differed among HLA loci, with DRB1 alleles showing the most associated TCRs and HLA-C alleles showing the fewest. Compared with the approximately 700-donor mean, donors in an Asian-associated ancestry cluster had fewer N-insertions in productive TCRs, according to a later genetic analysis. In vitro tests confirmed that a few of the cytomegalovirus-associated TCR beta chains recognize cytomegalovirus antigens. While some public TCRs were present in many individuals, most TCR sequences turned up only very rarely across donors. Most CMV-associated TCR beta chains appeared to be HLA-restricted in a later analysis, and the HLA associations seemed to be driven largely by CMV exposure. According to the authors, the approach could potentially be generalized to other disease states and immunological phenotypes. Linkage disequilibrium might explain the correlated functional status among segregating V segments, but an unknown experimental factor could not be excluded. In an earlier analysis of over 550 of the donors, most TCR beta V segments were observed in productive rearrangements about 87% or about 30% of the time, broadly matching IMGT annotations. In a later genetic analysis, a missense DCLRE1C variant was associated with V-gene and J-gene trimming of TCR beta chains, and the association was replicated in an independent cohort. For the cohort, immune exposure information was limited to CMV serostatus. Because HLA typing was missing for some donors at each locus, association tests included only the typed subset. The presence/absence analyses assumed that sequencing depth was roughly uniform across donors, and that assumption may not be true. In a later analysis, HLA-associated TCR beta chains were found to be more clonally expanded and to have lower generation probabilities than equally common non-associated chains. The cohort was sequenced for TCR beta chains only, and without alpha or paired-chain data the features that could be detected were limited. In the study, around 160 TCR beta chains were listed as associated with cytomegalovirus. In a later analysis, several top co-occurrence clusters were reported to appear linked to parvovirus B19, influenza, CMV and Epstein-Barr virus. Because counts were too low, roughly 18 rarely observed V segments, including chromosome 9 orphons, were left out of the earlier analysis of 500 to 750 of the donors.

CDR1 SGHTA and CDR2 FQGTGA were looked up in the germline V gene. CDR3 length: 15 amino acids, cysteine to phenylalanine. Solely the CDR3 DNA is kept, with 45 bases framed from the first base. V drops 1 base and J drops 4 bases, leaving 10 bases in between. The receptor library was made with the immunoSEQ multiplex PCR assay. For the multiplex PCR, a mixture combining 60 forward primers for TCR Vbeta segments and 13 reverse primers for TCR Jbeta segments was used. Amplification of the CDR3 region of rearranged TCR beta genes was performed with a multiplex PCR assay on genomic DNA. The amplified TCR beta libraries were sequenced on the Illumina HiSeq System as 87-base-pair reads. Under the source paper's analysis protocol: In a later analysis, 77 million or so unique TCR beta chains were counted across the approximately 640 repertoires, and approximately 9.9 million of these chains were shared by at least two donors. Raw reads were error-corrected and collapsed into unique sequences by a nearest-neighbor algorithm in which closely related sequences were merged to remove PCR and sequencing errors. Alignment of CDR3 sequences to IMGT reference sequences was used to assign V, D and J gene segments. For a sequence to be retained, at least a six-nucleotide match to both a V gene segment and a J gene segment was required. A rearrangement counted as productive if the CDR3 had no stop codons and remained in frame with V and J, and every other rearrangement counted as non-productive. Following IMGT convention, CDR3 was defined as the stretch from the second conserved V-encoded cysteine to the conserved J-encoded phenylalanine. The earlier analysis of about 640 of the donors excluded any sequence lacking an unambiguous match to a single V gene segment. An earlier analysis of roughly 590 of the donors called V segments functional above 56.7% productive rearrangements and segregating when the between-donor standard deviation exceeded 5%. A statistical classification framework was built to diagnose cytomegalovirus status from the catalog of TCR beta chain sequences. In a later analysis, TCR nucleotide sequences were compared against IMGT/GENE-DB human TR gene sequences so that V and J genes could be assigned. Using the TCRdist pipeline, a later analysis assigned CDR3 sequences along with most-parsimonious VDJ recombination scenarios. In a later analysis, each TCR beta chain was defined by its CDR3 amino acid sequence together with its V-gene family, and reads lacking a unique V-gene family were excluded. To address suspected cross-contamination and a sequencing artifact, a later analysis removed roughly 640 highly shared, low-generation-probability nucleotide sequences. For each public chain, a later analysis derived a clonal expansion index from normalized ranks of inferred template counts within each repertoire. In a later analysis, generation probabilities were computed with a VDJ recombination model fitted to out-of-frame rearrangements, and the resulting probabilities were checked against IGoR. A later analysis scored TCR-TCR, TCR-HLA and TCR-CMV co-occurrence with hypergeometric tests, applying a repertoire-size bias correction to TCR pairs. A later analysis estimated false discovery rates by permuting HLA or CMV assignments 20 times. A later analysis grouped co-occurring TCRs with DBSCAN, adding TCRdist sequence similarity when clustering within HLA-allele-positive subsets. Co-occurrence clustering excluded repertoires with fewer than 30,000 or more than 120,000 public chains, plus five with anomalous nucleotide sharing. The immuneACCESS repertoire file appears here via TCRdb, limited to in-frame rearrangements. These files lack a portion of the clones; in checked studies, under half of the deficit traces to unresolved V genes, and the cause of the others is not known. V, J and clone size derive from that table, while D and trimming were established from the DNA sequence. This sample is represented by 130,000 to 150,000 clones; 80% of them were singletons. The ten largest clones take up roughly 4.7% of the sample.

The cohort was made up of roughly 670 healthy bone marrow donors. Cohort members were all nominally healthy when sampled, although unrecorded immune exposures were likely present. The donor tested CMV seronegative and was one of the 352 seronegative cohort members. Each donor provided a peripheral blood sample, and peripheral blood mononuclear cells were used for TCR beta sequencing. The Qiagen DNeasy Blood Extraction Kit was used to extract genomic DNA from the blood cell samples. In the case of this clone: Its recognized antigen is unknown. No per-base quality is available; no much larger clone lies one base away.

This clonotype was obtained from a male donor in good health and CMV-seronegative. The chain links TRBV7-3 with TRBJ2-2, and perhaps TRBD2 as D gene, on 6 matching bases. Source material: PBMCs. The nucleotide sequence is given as TGTGCCAGCAGCTTAATGGGGACTGCCACCGGGGAGCTGTTTTTT. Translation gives CASSLMGTATGELFF.